This is a list of T cell receptor beta chains from one sample in a study of blood T cell repertoires in COVID-19. Method: immunoSEQ multiplex PCR; TCRdb's copy keeps in-frame clones and lacks some. This sample carries about 260,000 clones, approximately 90% of them seen once, and the ten largest clones take over 0.75%. The specimen sequenced was PBMCs or T cells enriched from blood (not recorded which). The receptor source for this set is a middle-aged man who had been exposed to COVID-19. CDR3s include the opening cysteine and the closing phenylalanine or tryptophan. D genes are given only for firm matches. Rows may omit the clone size; those that give it use once, few, many or a size class.

D gene,clone size,J gene,V gene,CDR3 DNA,CDR3 protein
NA,NA,TRBJ1-2,TRBV19,TGTGCCAGTATCGCCGGGGGAAACTATGGCTACACCTTC,CASIAGGNYGYTF
NA,NA,TRBJ1-4,TRBV18,TGTGCCAGCTCACCTCGACAGGATTTGGGTGAAAAACTGTTTTTT,CASSPRQDLGEKLFF
TRBD1,NA,TRBJ2-7,TRBV7-9,TGTGCCAGCAGCTTAGGGGGACAGGGAGTGGCCTACGAGCAGTACTTC,CASSLGGQGVAYEQYF
NA,NA,TRBJ2-1,TRBV11-2,TGTGCCAGCAGCTCCCCATGGTCCCAGGCCGATGAGCAGTTCTTC,CASSSPWSQADEQFF
TRBD1,NA,TRBJ1-6,TRBV18,TGTGCCAGCTCACCCGGACAGGGGATCTTTTCACCCCTCCACTTT,CASSPGQGIFSPLHF
NA,NA,TRBJ1-5,TRBV5-4,TGTGCCAGCAGCTGGGGGCCTTTTGGGAATCAGCCCCAGCATTTT,CASSWGPFGNQPQHF
TRBD1,NA,TRBJ1-1,TRBV7-2,TGTGCCAGCACCTTGCTGGGACAGGACACTGAAGCTTTCTTT,CASTLLGQDTEAFF
NA,NA,TRBJ1-3,TRBV5-6,TGTGCCAGCAGCTTGGTGCCCGAGATCTCTGGAAACACCATATATTTT,CASSLVPEISGNTIYF
TRBD1,NA,TRBJ1-1,TRBV6-5,TGTGCCAGCAGTTACGGACAGGGGACTGAAGCTTTCTTT,CASSYGQGTEAFF
NA,NA,TRBJ1-1,TRBV5-1,TGCGCCAGCAGAGACGACAGCCTCTTGGTTGCTTTCTTT,CASRDDSLLVAFF
NA,once,TRBJ2-1,TRBV9,TGTGCCAGCAGCGTAGATCCCCACTACAATGAGCAGTTCTTC,CASSVDPHYNEQFF
TRBD2,NA,TRBJ2-1,TRBV24-1,TGTGCCACCAGTGATCCCGGGACTAGTTCCGGCGATGAGCAGTTCTTC,CATSDPGTSSGDEQFF
NA,NA,TRBJ2-1,TRBV10-1,TGCGCCAGCAGTCGTCTCTTAGCGAGCTCCTACAATGAGCAGTTCTTC,CASSRLLASSYNEQFF
NA,NA,TRBJ2-7,TRBV6-4,TGTGCCAGCCGCCTAGGCTACGAGCAGTACTTC,CASRLGYEQYF
TRBD1,NA,TRBJ1-1,TRBV5-4,TGTGCCAGCAGCAAAGGACAGGGGGTTCATGAAGCTTTCTTT,CASSKGQGVHEAFF
TRBD1,few,TRBJ2-2,TRBV9,TGTGCCAGCAGCGTCCGGCGGACAGGGAACACCGGGGAGCTGTTTTTT,CASSVRRTGNTGELFF
NA,once,TRBJ1-4,TRBV9,TGTGCCAGCAGCCCCCGGGGTGCAACTAATGAAAAACTGTTTTTT,CASSPRGATNEKLFF
NA,NA,TRBJ2-5,TRBV5-1,TGCGCCAGCAGCGCACAGCTCCAAGAGACCCAGTACTTC,CASSAQLQETQYF
TRBD2,NA,TRBJ2-3,TRBV28,TGTGCCAGCAGTTTATGGACTAGCGGGAGGGTCACAGATACGCAGTATTTT,CASSLWTSGRVTDTQYF
NA,NA,TRBJ2-2,TRBV2,TGTGCCAGCAGTGGGACAGTAGTAGGCGCCGGGGAGCTGTTTTTT,CASSGTVVGAGELFF
TRBD1,few,TRBJ2-3,TRBV5-1,TGCGCCAGCAGCTTGGAGGGGGACAGGGGTGGAGATACGCAGTATTTT,CASSLEGDRGGDTQYF
NA,NA,TRBJ1-1,TRBV7-9,TGTGCCAGCAGCTCCCGCGGCGGGGAGAACACTGAAGCTTTCTTT,CASSSRGGENTEAFF
TRBD1,once,TRBJ2-5,TRBV29-1,TGCAGCGTGGACAGGGGGTCGGTGGAGACCCAGTACTTC,CSVDRGSVETQYF
TRBD2,few,TRBJ2-2,TRBV24-1,TGTGCCACCAGTGACCGTGCTTGGAGGGAGGGCCGAACCGGGGAGCTGTTTTTT,CATSDRAWREGRTGELFF
NA,NA,TRBJ1-5,TRBV7-2,TGTGCCAGCAGCTTCCTTAATCAGCCCCAGCATTTT,CASSFLNQPQHF
TRBD2,NA,TRBJ2-2,TRBV7-3,TGTGCCAGCAGCTTCCGGACTAGCGGGAGCACCGGGGAGCTGTTTTTT,CASSFRTSGSTGELFF
TRBD2,NA,TRBJ2-1,TRBV2,TGTGCCAGCCAGAGACTAGCGGGGGGCGGTAATGAGCAGTTCTTC,CASQRLAGGGNEQFF
NA,NA,TRBJ1-5,TRBV19,TGTGCCAGTAGTATAGTCGCGAGGAGCCGAGGTCAGCCCCAGCATTTT,CASSIVARSRGQPQHF
NA,NA,TRBJ2-1,TRBV4-1,TGCGCCAGCAGCCTCAAGGGGCTAGCGCCCGAGGCTGAGCAGTTCTTC,CASSLKGLAPEAEQFF
NA,NA,TRBJ1-4,TRBV27,TGTGCCAGCAGTTTATGGAAGGGGCAGGAAAAACTGTTTTTT,CASSLWKGQEKLFF
NA,once,TRBJ1-2,TRBV19,TGTGCCAGTAGTAGGGCCCAGAGAACTAACTATGGCTACACCTTC,CASSRAQRTNYGYTF
NA,NA,TRBJ1-6,TRBV10-2,TGCGCCAGCAGGTTCAGGGGCCCTAATTCACCCCTCCACTTT,CASRFRGPNSPLHF
NA,NA,TRBJ2-7,TRBV24-1,TGTGCCACCAGTGATCCGCGGGGTCTAGGAGGGGAGCAGTACTTC,CATSDPRGLGGEQYF
TRBD2,NA,TRBJ2-2,TRBV6-4,TGTGCCAGCAGACCCGGGACTAGTTTCAGCGGGGAGCTGTTTTTT,CASRPGTSFSGELFF
NA,NA,TRBJ2-2,TRBV24-1,TGTGCCACCAGTGACCACCCTGACAGGCTGAACACCGGGGAGCTGTTTTTT,CATSDHPDRLNTGELFF
NA,NA,TRBJ1-1,TRBV3-1/TRBV3-2,TGTGCCAGCACCTGGGGGGGCAAGACTGAAGCTTTCTTT,CASTWGGKTEAFF
TRBD2,NA,TRBJ2-1,TRBV10-1,TGCGCCAGCAGTGGAGGTTGGGGTTCGTCTAGCGGGACCTCGGATGAGCAGTTCTTC,CASSGGWGSSSGTSDEQFF
NA,NA,TRBJ2-5,TRBV4-1,TGCGCCAGCAGCCAAGGCGGTCTACAAGAGACCCAGTACTTC,CASSQGGLQETQYF
TRBD1,NA,TRBJ1-2,TRBV20-1,TGCAGCTCAGGGGGGAACTATGGCTACACCTTC,CSSGGNYGYTF
NA,NA,TRBJ2-1,TRBV5-1,TGCGCCAGCAGATCCGCGGTAGGAGCGGTCTCCTACAATGAGCAGTTCTTC,CASRSAVGAVSYNEQFF
NA,few,TRBJ2-6,TRBV7-9,TGTGCCAGCAGCCCCTGGGGCAGAGGTGGGGCCAACGTCCTGACTTTC,CASSPWGRGGANVLTF
TRBD1,NA,TRBJ1-6,TRBV25-1,TGTGCCAGCAGTGAAAGGGACAGTAATTCACCCCTCCACTTT,CASSERDSNSPLHF
TRBD1,NA,TRBJ2-3,TRBV5-3,TGTGCCAGAAGCTTTTACTTGGACAGGGGGAACACAGATACGCAGTATTTT,CARSFYLDRGNTDTQYF
NA,NA,TRBJ1-2,TRBV15,TGTGCCACCAGCAGAGATCCACAGACGTATGGCTACACCTTC,CATSRDPQTYGYTF
NA,NA,TRBJ1-1,TRBV30,TGTGCCTGGAGTATGCTCAGGAACACTGAAGCTTTCTTT,CAWSMLRNTEAFF
TRBD1,NA,TRBJ1-5,TRBV7-8,TGTGCCAGCAGCTTAGCGACAGGGAAGAATCAGCCCCAGCATTTT,CASSLATGKNQPQHF
TRBD1,few,TRBJ1-1,TRBV28,TGTGCCAGCAGTGTTGGGACAGGGGGTTCTGAAGCTTTCTTT,CASSVGTGGSEAFF
NA,NA,TRBJ1-3,TRBV30,TGTGCCTGTCCGCGGCGTCCGGGAAACACCATATATTTT,CACPRRPGNTIYF
NA,NA,TRBJ1-2,TRBV5-1,TGCGCCAGCAGCTTGGATACTCCCCATGGCTACACCTTC,CASSLDTPHGYTF
TRBD1,NA,TRBJ1-6,TRBV7-2,TGTGCCAGCAGCTCCTGGACAGGATCAAATTCACCCCTCCACTTT,CASSSWTGSNSPLHF
NA,once,TRBJ1-1,TRBV7-9,TGTGCCAGCAGCTCTACAGGGAACACTGAAGCTTTCTTT,CASSSTGNTEAFF
NA,NA,TRBJ2-7,TRBV2,TGTGCCAGCAGTGTTTCAGGGGACGAGCAGTACTTC,CASSVSGDEQYF
NA,NA,TRBJ1-1,TRBV28,TGTGCCAGCAGTTTTTTTTACGGGGGGCGGAGCACTGAAGCTTTCTTT,CASSFFYGGRSTEAFF
TRBD1,NA,TRBJ2-3,TRBV5-4,TGTGCCAGCAGCTCCGGGACAGGGATTGGAGATACGCAGTATTTT,CASSSGTGIGDTQYF
NA,NA,TRBJ1-1,TRBV2,TGTGCCAGCAGTGTTCGAGGGTCGAACACTGAAGCTTTCTTT,CASSVRGSNTEAFF
NA,once,TRBJ1-2,TRBV3-1/TRBV3-2,TGTGCCAGCAGCCAAGAAGCGTCCGCTAGCTATGGCTACACCTTC,CASSQEASASYGYTF